The entry that follows covers one T cell receptor beta chain sequence. Its antigen remains unknown. The sample comes from a study of T cell responses to AZD1222 COVID-19 vaccine. Germline V CDR1 and CDR2: ENHRY, SYGVKD. Trimming left V 0 bases short and J 4 bases short, with 6 bases between. The CDR3 sequence is 13 residues long. The data were produced by immunoSEQ multiplex PCR, yet TCRdb's version contains in-frame clones alone and is incomplete. In the table there are roughly 120,000 clones, 88% of which are singletons. General study points: Baseline seropositivity occurred in only a handful of AZD1222 recipients. Every sample of the repertoires postdated the peak T cell response.

Whether given at about 4 or about 12 weeks, second doses were pooled. This specimen consisted of peripheral blood, obtained 28 days after the second AZD1222 dose. The source of this sequence is an adult who received the AZD1222 COVID-19 vaccine. The J gene is TRBJ1-1, the V gene TRBV10-3; D not certain. DNA of the CDR3: TGTGCCATCAGTGAGTCCGGGTCCACTGAAGCTTTCTTT. Protein sequence: CAISESGSTEAFF.